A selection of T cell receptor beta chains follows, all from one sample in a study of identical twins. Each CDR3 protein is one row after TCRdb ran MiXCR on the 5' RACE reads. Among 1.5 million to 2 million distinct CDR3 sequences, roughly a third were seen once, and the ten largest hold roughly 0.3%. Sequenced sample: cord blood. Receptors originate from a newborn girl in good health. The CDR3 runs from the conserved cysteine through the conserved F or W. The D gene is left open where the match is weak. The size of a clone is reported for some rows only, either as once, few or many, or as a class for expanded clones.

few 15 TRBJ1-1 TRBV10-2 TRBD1 CASSVRQGVDTEAFF TGCGCCAGCAGCGTCCGACAGGGAGTCGACACTGAAGCTTTCTTT
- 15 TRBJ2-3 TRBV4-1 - CASSRLPGPTDTQYF TGCGCCAGCAGCCGACTCCCGGGGCCCACAGATACGCAGTATTTT
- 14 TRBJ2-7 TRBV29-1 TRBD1 CSVVVRGQFYEQYF TGCAGCGTTGTTGTCAGGGGGCAATTCTACGAGCAGTACTTC
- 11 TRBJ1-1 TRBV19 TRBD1 CAAVTGTEAFF TGTGCGGCCGTGACCGGGACAGAGGCTTTCTTT
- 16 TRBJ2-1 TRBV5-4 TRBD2 CASNPLQASGIDEQFF TGTGCCAGCAACCCCCTCCAGGCTAGCGGGATCGATGAGCAGTTCTTC
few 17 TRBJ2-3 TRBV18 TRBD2 CASSPPLTAGATDTQYF TGTGCCAGCTCACCACCGCTTACAGCGGGGGCCACAGATACGCAGTATTTT
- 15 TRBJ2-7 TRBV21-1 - CASSLRPGGFNEQYF TGTGCCAGCAGCCTCCGGCCGGGAGGGTTCAACGAGCAGTACTTC
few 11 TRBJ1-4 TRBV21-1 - CASSKSGKLFF TGTGCCAGCAGCAAATCGGGAAAACTGTTTTTT
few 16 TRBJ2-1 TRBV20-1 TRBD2 CSARDPSGSTYNEQFF TGCAGTGCTAGAGACCCTAGCGGGAGTACCTACAATGAGCAGTTCTTC
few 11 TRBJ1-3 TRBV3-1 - CASSLYTAIYF TGTGCCAGCAGCCTTTATACGGCCATATATTTT
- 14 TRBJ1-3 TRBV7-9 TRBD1 CAGSAGQAGNTIYF TGTGCCGGCAGCGCCGGACAGGCTGGAAACACCATATATTTT
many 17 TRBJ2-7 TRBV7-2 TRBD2 CASSPRPTSGHSYEQYF TGTGCCAGCAGCCCCAGGCCGACTAGCGGGCATTCCTACGAGCAGTACTTC
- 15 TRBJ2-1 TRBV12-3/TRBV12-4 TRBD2 CASSLSGKSYNEQFF TGTGCCAGCAGTTTAAGCGGGAAGTCCTACAATGAGCAGTTCTTC
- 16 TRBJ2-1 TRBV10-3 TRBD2 CAISGVTSGVYNEQFF TGTGCCATCAGTGGGGTGACTAGCGGGGTCTACAATGAGCAGTTCTTC
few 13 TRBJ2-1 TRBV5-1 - CASSLYWVNEQFF TGCGCCAGCAGCTTGTATTGGGTAAATGAGCAGTTCTTC
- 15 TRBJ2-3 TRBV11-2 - CASSLDLAFTDTQYF TGTGCCAGCAGCTTAGATTTGGCCTTCACAGATACGCAGTATTTT
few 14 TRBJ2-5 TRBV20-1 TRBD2 CSATKRGGQETQYF TGCAGTGCTACGAAGCGGGGGGGCCAAGAGACCCAGTACTTC
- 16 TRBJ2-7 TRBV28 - CASSFRPDRWDYEQYF TGTGCCAGCAGTTTCCGACCAGACAGGTGGGACTACGAGCAGTACTTC
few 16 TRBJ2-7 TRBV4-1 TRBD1 CAGSQGFGDRAYEQYF TGCGCCGGCAGCCAAGGTTTTGGGGACAGGGCCTACGAGCAGTACTTC
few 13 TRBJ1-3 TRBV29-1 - CSVSQGSGNTIYF TGCAGCGTTTCCCAGGGGAGCGGAAACACCATATATTTT
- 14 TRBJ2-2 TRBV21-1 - CTSSKGQNTGELFF TGTACCAGCAGCAAGGGACAGAACACCGGGGAGCTGTTTTTT
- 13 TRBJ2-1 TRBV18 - CAGSPSPVNEQFF TGTGCCGGCTCACCAAGTCCCGTCAATGAGCAGTTCTTC
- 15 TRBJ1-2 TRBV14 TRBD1 CASSQDFDRDYGYTF TGTGCCAGCAGCCAAGATTTCGACAGGGACTATGGCTACACCTTC
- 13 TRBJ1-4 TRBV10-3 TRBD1 CAIRGTEEEKLFF TGTGCCATCCGGGGGACAGAAGAAGAAAAACTGTTTTTT
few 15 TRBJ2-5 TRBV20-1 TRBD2 CSAHGLAGSQETQYF TGCAGTGCCCACGGACTAGCGGGGTCCCAAGAGACCCAGTACTTC
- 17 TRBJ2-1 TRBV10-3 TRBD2 CAISGALSGGASGEQFF TGTGCCATCAGTGGAGCCCTTAGCGGGGGAGCTTCTGGGGAGCAGTTCTTC
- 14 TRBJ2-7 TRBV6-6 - CASSYGRYNYEQYF TGTGCCAGCAGTTACGGCCGTTATAACTACGAGCAGTACTTC
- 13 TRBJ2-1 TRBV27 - CASSFDPQNEQFF TGTGCCAGCAGTTTCGACCCCCAAAATGAGCAGTTCTTC
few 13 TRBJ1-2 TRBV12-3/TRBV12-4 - CASSLARDYGHTF TGTGCCAGCAGTTTAGCCCGGGACTATGGCCACACCTTC
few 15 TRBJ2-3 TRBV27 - CASSLGSALTDTQYF TGTGCCAGCAGTTTAGGAAGCGCCCTCACAGATACGCAGTATTTT
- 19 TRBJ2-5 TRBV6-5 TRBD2 CASSYSGLVAGVSRETQYF TGTGCCAGCAGTTACTCGGGTCTGGTAGCGGGAGTTTCGAGAGAGACCCAGTACTTC
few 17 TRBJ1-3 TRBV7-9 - CASSSIVRDPLGNTIYF TGTGCCAGCAGCTCCATTGTCCGGGATCCCCTGGGGAACACCATATATTTT
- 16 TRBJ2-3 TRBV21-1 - CASSKDKAHFTDTQYF TGTGCCAGCAGCAAAGACAAGGCCCACTTCACAGATACGCAGTATTTT
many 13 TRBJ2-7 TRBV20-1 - CSARDRGFYEQYF TGCAGTGCTAGAGACAGGGGTTTTTACGAGCAGTACTTC
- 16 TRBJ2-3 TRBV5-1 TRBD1 CASSPRRGRLADTQYF TGCGCCAGCAGCCCACGCAGGGGGCGGTTGGCAGATACGCAGTATTTT
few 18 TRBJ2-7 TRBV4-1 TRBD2 CASSQVHLLAGVYHEQYF TGCGCCAGCAGCCAAGTGCACCTACTAGCGGGAGTATATCACGAGCAGTACTTC
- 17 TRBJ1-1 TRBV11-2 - CASSPNRPRTANTEAFF TGTGCCAGCAGCCCAAACCGGCCCCGGACGGCGAACACTGAAGCTTTCTTT
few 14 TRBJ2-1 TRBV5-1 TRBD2 CASSFRTSPNEQFF TGCGCCAGCAGCTTTCGGACTAGCCCCAATGAGCAGTTCTTC
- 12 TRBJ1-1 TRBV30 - CAWSAGGTEAFF TGTGCCTGGAGTGCCGGGGGCACTGAAGCTTTCTTT
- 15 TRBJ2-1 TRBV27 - CASSQHSGPANEQFF TGTGCCAGTAGTCAACATAGCGGTCCCGCCAATGAGCAGTTCTTC
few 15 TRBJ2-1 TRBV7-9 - CASSLSRVAYNEQFF TGTGCCAGCAGCTTGAGTAGGGTCGCCTACAATGAGCAGTTCTTC
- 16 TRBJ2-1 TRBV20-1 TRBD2 CSARGFLAGAYNEQFF TGCAGTGCTAGAGGTTTCCTAGCGGGTGCCTACAATGAGCAGTTCTTC
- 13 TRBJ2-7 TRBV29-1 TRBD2 CSVTSGGPYEQYF TGCAGCGTCACTAGCGGGGGCCCCTACGAGCAGTACTTC
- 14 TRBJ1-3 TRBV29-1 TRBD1 CSVAKGQGGNTIYF TGCAGCGTCGCGAAGGGACAGGGTGGAAACACCATATATTTT
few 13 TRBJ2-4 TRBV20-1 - CSAPNHRVGIQYF TGCAGTGCCCCAAACCACAGGGTGGGCATTCAGTACTTC
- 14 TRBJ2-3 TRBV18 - CASSPSPVADTQYF TGTGCCAGCTCACCTTCCCCGGTCGCCGATACGCAGTATTTT
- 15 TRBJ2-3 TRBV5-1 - CASSPNYGSTDTQYF TGCGCCAGCAGCCCGAACTACGGGAGCACAGATACGCAGTATTTT
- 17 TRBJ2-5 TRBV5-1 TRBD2 CASSLASTSGVQETQYF TGCGCCAGCAGCTTGGCTTCGACTAGCGGGGTCCAAGAGACCCAGTACTTC
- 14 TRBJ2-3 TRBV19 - CASRGGGSGHTQYF TGTGCCAGTAGAGGCGGGGGCTCCGGGCATACGCAGTATTTT
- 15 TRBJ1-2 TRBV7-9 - CASSLSGGAEYGYTF TGTGCCAGCAGCTTATCGGGAGGGGCTGAATATGGCTACACCTTC
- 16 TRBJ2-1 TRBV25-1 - CASSGGAIHAYNEQFF TGTGCCAGCAGTGGCGGGGCTATCCACGCCTACAATGAGCAGTTCTTC
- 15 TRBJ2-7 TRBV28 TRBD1 CASSRDRGTPYEQYF TGTGCCAGCAGCCGGGACAGGGGTACCCCCTACGAGCAGTACTTC
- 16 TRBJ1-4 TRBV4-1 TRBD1 CASSQDRQGAYEKLFF TGCGCCAGCAGCCAAGATCGCCAGGGGGCGTATGAAAAACTGTTTTTT